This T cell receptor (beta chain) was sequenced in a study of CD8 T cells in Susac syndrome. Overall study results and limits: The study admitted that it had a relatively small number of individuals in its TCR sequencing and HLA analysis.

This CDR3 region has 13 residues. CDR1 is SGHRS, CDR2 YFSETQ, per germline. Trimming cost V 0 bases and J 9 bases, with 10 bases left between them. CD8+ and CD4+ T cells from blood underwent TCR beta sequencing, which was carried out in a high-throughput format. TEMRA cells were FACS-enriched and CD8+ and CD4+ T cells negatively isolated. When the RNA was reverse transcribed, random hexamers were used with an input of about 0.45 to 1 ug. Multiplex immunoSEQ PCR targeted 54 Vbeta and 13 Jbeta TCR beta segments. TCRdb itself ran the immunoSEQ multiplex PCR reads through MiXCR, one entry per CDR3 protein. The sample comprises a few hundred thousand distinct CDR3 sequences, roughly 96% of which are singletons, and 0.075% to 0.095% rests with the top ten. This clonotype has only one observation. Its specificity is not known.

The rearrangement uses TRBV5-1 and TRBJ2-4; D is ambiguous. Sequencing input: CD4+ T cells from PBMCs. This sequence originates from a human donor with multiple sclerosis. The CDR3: CASSLGRNSIQYF. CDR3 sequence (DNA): TGCGCCAGCAGCTTGGGTCGAAACAGCATTCAGTACTTC.